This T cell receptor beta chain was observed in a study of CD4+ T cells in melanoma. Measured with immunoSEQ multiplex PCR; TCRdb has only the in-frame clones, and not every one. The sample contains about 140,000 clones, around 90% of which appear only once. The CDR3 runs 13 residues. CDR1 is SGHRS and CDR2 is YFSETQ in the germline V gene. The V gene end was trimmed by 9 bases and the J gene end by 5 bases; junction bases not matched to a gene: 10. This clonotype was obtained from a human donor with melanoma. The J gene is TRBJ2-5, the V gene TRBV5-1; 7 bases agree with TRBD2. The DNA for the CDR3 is TGCGCCACCCGGGAGGATCGATACGAGACCCAGTACTTC. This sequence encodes CATREDRYETQYF.